This T cell receptor beta chain is drawn from a study of response to subunit inactivated influenza vaccine. Overall study findings and caveats: Authors suggested each seasonal influenza vaccination recruits few new T cells.

From the RT-PCR reads, TCRdb called clonotypes with MiXCR, one entry per CDR3 protein. Counted here are approximately 730,000 distinct CDR3 sequences, approximately 14% occurring once; the ten biggest clones make up 6% to 7%. Of note for this clonotype: Its antigen is as yet unknown.

Source: PBMCs from blood, taken approximately 15 days before vaccination. This TCR derives from a man aged 50 to 60 who received an inactivated influenza vaccine.

The DNA for the CDR3 is TGTGCCAGCAGCCTCGGGACGATAAGAACAGATACGCAGTATTTT. Translation: CASSLGTIRTDTQYF. V and J are TRBV3-1 and TRBJ2-3; D possibly matches TRBD1 or TRBD2 (5 bases each). CDR1 and CDR2 (germline): LGHDT, YNNKEL (reference sequence). This CDR3 is built from 15 residues. Trimming took off 4 bases at V and 3 bases at J, with 14 bases between the two ends.